This T cell receptor beta chain was sequenced in a study of T cell responses to AZD1222 COVID-19 vaccine. General study points: Dominant at 160-218 and 743-854, vaccine-associated CD4 TCRs also spanned spike. Females made up more of the donors, who were largely white British, and clonal diversity may have come out too low.

The data were produced by immunoSEQ multiplex PCR, yet TCRdb's version contains in-frame clones alone and is incomplete. The data show 120,000 to 150,000 clones, with approximately 90% seen just once and roughly 4% held by the top ten. For this clone: What it recognizes is unknown.

This receptor was taken from an adult who received the AZD1222 COVID-19 vaccine. The input for sequencing was peripheral blood, taken 28 days after the second AZD1222 dose.

The CDR3 region is CASSGGYEQYF. CDR3 bases: TGTGCCAGCAGTGGGGGCTACGAGCAGTACTTC. The chain recombines TRBV25-1 with TRBJ2-7; D call uncertain. The CDR3 length is 11 residues. CDR1 is MGHDK, CDR2 SYGVNS, per germline. V was trimmed by 4 bases and J by 3 bases, leaving 4 bases between them.